Listed below are T cell receptor beta chains from one sample, sequenced in a study of shared clonotypes between healthy human individuals. Measured with immunoSEQ multiplex PCR; TCRdb has only the in-frame clones, and not every one. The sample includes over a million clones, about 98.5% of them seen just once. The material sequenced was naive CD4+ T cells sorted from blood. The receptor source for this set is a man aged 30-40 years in good health. CDR3s include the opening cysteine and the closing phenylalanine or tryptophan. A D gene is named only where the DNA matches it firmly. Rows give clone size only sometimes, using once, few, many, or a class for an expanded clone.

j_call v_call clone_size d_call cdr3_aa cdr3_nt
TRBJ2-7 TRBV5-1 . TRBD1 CASSESGQVGYEQYF TGCGCCAGCAGCGAATCGGGACAGGTGGGCTACGAGCAGTACTTC
TRBJ1-2 TRBV6-1 . . CASRSNRDYGYTF TGTGCCAGCCGATCTAATCGGGACTATGGCTACACCTTC
TRBJ2-1 TRBV5-1 . . CASSPPESTNEQFF TGCGCCAGCAGCCCACCGGAATCCACAAATGAGCAGTTCTTC
TRBJ2-1 TRBV28 . TRBD1 CASSLKGTVHLDEQFF TGTGCCAGCAGTCTCAAAGGGACAGTTCACTTGGATGAGCAGTTCTTC
TRBJ2-7 TRBV11-2 . . CASSVGPEQYF TGTGCCAGCAGCGTAGGCCCCGAGCAGTACTTC
TRBJ1-1 TRBV7-6 . . CASSIGNGGTEAFF TGTGCCAGCAGCATAGGGAATGGCGGCACTGAAGCTTTCTTT
TRBJ2-4 TRBV7-9 . . CASSPGGIQYF TGTGCCAGCAGCCCCGGGGGAATTCAGTACTTC
TRBJ2-2 TRBV11-2 . TRBD1 CASSKGQGEYTGELFF TGTGCCAGCAGCAAGGGACAGGGGGAATACACCGGGGAGCTGTTTTTT
TRBJ2-3 TRBV18 . . CASSGGVDTQYF TGTGCCAGCTCTGGAGGAGTAGATACGCAGTATTTT
TRBJ2-3 TRBV4-1 . . CASSQAMDTQYF TGCGCCAGCAGCCAGGCAATGGATACGCAGTATTTT
TRBJ2-2 TRBV5-1 once TRBD2 CASSSGLAGGNTGELFF TGCGCCAGCAGCTCAGGACTAGCGGGAGGTAATACCGGGGAGCTGTTTTTT
TRBJ2-7 TRBV2 . TRBD2 CASRKRELSDEQYF TGTGCCAGCAGGAAGCGGGAGCTGTCTGATGAGCAGTACTTC
TRBJ1-5 TRBV28 once . CASSLSAWPQHF TGTGCCAGCAGTTTGAGCGCGTGGCCCCAGCATTTT
TRBJ1-1 TRBV29-1 . . CSVEKRANTEAFF TGCAGCGTTGAAAAGCGGGCGAACACTGAAGCTTTCTTT
TRBJ2-3 TRBV5-1 . . CASSLEGIGTDTQYF TGCGCCAGCAGCTTGGAGGGGATTGGCACAGATACGCAGTATTTT
TRBJ2-1 TRBV11-2 . . CASSLVQGNNEQFF TGTGCCAGCAGCTTAGTACAGGGCAACAATGAGCAGTTCTTC
TRBJ2-7 TRBV11-2 . TRBD2 CASSLGGLAGEQYF TGTGCCAGCAGCTTAGGGGGACTAGCGGGAGAGCAGTACTTC
TRBJ1-1 TRBV5-1 . TRBD1 CASSGGTDKAFF TGCGCCAGCAGCGGCGGGACAGACAAAGCTTTCTTT
TRBJ2-2 TRBV28 . . CASMGGELFF TGTGCCAGCATGGGGGGGGAGCTGTTTTTT
TRBJ2-2 TRBV18 once TRBD1 CASSPDRASIGELFF TGTGCCAGCTCACCGGACAGGGCATCAATCGGGGAGCTGTTTTTT
TRBJ1-1 TRBV6-1 . . CATSDTSSYHTEAFF TGTGCCACATCGGACACCTCGAGCTATCACACTGAAGCTTTCTTT
TRBJ2-7 TRBV9 . . CASSISTGSLSEQYF TGTGCCAGCAGCATAAGTACAGGGTCGTTAAGCGAGCAGTACTTC
TRBJ1-2 TRBV5-1 . . CASSSLGEGNYGYTF TGCGCCAGCAGCTCCCTAGGGGAGGGAAACTATGGCTACACCTTC
TRBJ2-5 TRBV18 . TRBD2 CASSPGGTQETQYF TGTGCCAGCTCACCGGGAGGGACCCAAGAGACCCAGTACTTC
TRBJ1-5 TRBV5-1 . TRBD1 CASSLAGTGVQPQHF TGCGCCAGCAGCTTGGCCGGGACAGGGGTTCAGCCCCAGCATTTT
TRBJ2-7 TRBV30 . . CAWSAGGAPYEQYF TGTGCCTGGAGTGCAGGGGGGGCGCCCTACGAGCAGTACTTC
TRBJ2-1 TRBV5-1 once TRBD2 CASSFLAGGPPYNEQFF TGCGCCAGCAGCTTTCTAGCGGGAGGGCCCCCTTACAATGAGCAGTTCTTC
TRBJ1-5 TRBV18 . . CASSPTGISNQPQHF TGTGCCAGCTCCCCTACAGGGATAAGCAATCAGCCCCAGCATTTT
TRBJ2-7 TRBV5-1 once . CASRDGVYEQYF TGCGCCAGCAGGGACGGAGTATACGAGCAGTACTTC
TRBJ2-5 TRBV19 . TRBD1 CASSIGRGPRPRAQYF TGTGCCAGTAGTATAGGCAGGGGGCCTCGACCAAGAGCCCAGTACTTC
TRBJ1-3 TRBV5-1 . . CASSLAASSGNTIYF TGCGCCAGCAGCTTGGCAGCATCCTCTGGAAACACCATATATTTT
TRBJ1-1 TRBV5-1 . . CASSLEAGRATEAFF TGCGCCAGCAGCTTGGAGGCAGGGCGGGCCACTGAAGCTTTCTTT
TRBJ2-5 TRBV7-6 . . CASSAKGETQYF TGTGCCAGCAGCGCAAAGGGGGAGACCCAGTACTTC
TRBJ1-4 TRBV18 . TRBD1 CASSPAIGGGKLFF TGTGCCAGCTCACCAGCTATAGGGGGCGGAAAACTGTTTTTT
TRBJ2-7 TRBV29-1 . TRBD1 CSVTTGPYEQYF TGCAGCGTGACGACAGGGCCCTACGAGCAGTACTTC
TRBJ2-2 TRBV6-4 . . CASPMTGELFF TGTGCCAGCCCTATGACCGGGGAGCTGTTTTTT
TRBJ2-3 TRBV11-2 . . CASSSGSDTQYF TGTGCCAGCAGCTCCGGGAGCGATACGCAGTATTTT
TRBJ2-5 TRBV18 once . CASSALGVGGQETQYF TGTGCCAGCTCAGCCTTGGGGGTTGGCGGACAAGAGACCCAGTACTTC
TRBJ1-1 TRBV7-9 . TRBD1 CASSRPGQGASSQAFF TGTGCCAGCAGCCGACCGGGACAGGGGGCGTCATCCCAAGCTTTCTTT
TRBJ2-1 TRBV2 . . CASCLGDYYNEQFF TGTGCCAGCTGCCTGGGCGACTACTACAATGAGCAGTTCTTC
TRBJ2-1 TRBV10-1 . TRBD2 CASSASGRPSYNEQFF TGCGCCAGCAGTGCTAGCGGGAGGCCCTCCTACAATGAGCAGTTCTTC
TRBJ1-5 TRBV6-5 . . CASSYEVFGQPQHF TGTGCCAGCAGTTACGAAGTTTTTGGGCAGCCCCAGCATTTT
TRBJ2-2 TRBV7-2 . . CASTEGGRGNTGELFF TGTGCCAGCACCGAGGGAGGCCGGGGGAACACCGGGGAGCTGTTTTTT
TRBJ2-1 TRBV5-4 . . CASSSPAGNEQFF TGTGCCAGCAGCTCCCCGGCAGGCAATGAGCAGTTCTTC
TRBJ2-2 TRBV28 . . CASTGDPTGELFF TGTGCCAGCACGGGGGACCCTACCGGGGAGCTGTTTTTT
TRBJ2-7 TRBV13 . . CASSLASPGTGDVKEQYF TGTGCCAGCAGCTTAGCTTCCCCCGGGACTGGGGACGTAAAGGAGCAGTACTTC
TRBJ1-1 TRBV15 . . CATSRVQGLAEAFF TGTGCCACCAGCAGAGTTCAGGGGCTCGCTGAAGCTTTCTTT
TRBJ2-1 TRBV27 . . CASSSLDPWGRESYNEQFF TGTGCCAGCAGTTCTCTCGACCCGTGGGGGCGGGAGTCATACAATGAGCAGTTCTTC
TRBJ2-5 TRBV7-7 . TRBD2 CASSLREGQETQYF TGTGCTAGCAGCTTGCGGGAGGGCCAAGAGACCCAGTACTTC
TRBJ2-2 TRBV9 . TRBD2 CASSATPLLAGGQTGELFF TGTGCCAGCAGCGCCACCCCACTTCTAGCGGGAGGGCAGACCGGGGAGCTGTTTTTT
TRBJ1-3 TRBV2 . . CASSVLAEGTIYF TGTGCCAGCAGTGTTTTGGCCGAAGGCACCATATATTTT
TRBJ2-3 TRBV10-3 . TRBD2 CAISGKREAVDTQYF TGTGCCATCAGTGGGAAGCGGGAGGCGGTGGATACGCAGTATTTT
TRBJ2-7 TRBV14 . . CASSHRTDGFLREQYF TGTGCCAGCAGCCATCGAACGGACGGCTTCCTACGCGAGCAGTACTTC
TRBJ1-5 TRBV28 . . CAGRGSNQPQHF TGTGCCGGCCGAGGGAGCAATCAGCCCCAGCATTTT
TRBJ2-3 TRBV30 once TRBD1 CAWSGGQGTRSQYF TGTGCCTGGAGTGGGGGACAGGGGACTCGATCGCAGTATTTT
TRBJ2-1 TRBV7-2 once TRBD2 CASSPAGASYNEQFF TGTGCCAGCAGCCCAGCGGGAGCCTCCTACAATGAGCAGTTCTTC
TRBJ2-7 TRBV5-5 . TRBD2 CASSSVLAGRFYEQYF TGTGCCAGCAGCTCGGTACTAGCGGGAAGATTCTACGAGCAGTACTTC
TRBJ1-1 TRBV29-1 . . CSAGNLVEAFF TGCAGCGCTGGGAATTTAGTTGAAGCTTTCTTT
TRBJ1-2 TRBV28 . . CASSPSGAGYTF TGTGCCAGCAGCCCAAGTGGGGCCGGCTACACCTTC
TRBJ1-5 TRBV27 . . CASRVTWVDSNQPQHF TGTGCCAGCAGAGTTACGTGGGTAGATAGCAATCAGCCCCAGCATTTT